This T cell receptor beta chain emerged from a study of blood T cells in healthy people across ages. Background on the study: Template switching captured about one barcoded beta molecule per two T cells.

Total RNA, at least 5.5 micrograms per sample, came from PBMCs. V lost 5 bases to trimming and J lost 6 bases; unmatched junction nucleotides: 6. The CDR3 has 13 amino acids. The germline V gene encodes CDR1 SEHNR and CDR2 FQNEAQ (reference sequence). For the second PCR, which ran for roughly 6 to 12 cycles, a sample-barcoded 5' primer and a J-beta primer mix were used. In TCRdb, the 5' RACE reads were re-called with MiXCR into one record per CDR3 protein. The table has about 620,000 distinct CDR3 sequences, 40% to 65% seen once; the top ten hold 13%. Sequenced material: blood. The TCR sequence derives from a woman older than 75 in good health. This chain links TRBV7-9 with TRBJ1-1, with 7 bases fitting TRBD1. In nucleotides, the CDR3 is TGTGCCAGCAGCCCCCAGGGACAGTCTGAAGCTTTCTTT. This encodes CASSPQGQSEAFF.